This TCR beta chain was recorded in a study of cytomegalovirus exposure and HLA in healthy donors. Regarding this clone: The antigen is unknown.

PCR primers comprised 60 Vbeta and 13 Jbeta primers. Per the study methods: Per a later analysis, the number of unique TCR beta chains was 75 million to 90 million, of which around 10 million were shared. The assay was immunoSEQ multiplex PCR, and TCRdb's table has in-frame clones only and misses some. V and J calls and clone size are those listed in that table; D and trimming were worked out from the DNA. The sample carries 150,000 to 250,000 clones, 82% recorded once. This CDR3 region has 14 residues. CDR1 MNHNY and CDR2 SVGAGI come from the germline V gene (reference sequence). Trimming at V came to 4 bases and at J to 5 bases, leaving 6 bases not matched to a gene. Whole-study results and caveats: CMV antigen specificity was confirmed in vitro for a few CMV-associated chains. Looking again later, the authors saw that most CMV-associated TCR beta chains seemed HLA-restricted.

This TCR derives from a boy aged 2-9 years in good health and CMV-seronegative. Sequenced material: PBMCs. J is TRBJ2-5 and V is TRBV6-6; 8 nucleotides match TRBD2. The CDR3 DNA reads TGTGCCAGCAGTTCCGGGGGGGCGTTTGAGACCCAGTACTTC. Translating it yields CASSSGGAFETQYF.